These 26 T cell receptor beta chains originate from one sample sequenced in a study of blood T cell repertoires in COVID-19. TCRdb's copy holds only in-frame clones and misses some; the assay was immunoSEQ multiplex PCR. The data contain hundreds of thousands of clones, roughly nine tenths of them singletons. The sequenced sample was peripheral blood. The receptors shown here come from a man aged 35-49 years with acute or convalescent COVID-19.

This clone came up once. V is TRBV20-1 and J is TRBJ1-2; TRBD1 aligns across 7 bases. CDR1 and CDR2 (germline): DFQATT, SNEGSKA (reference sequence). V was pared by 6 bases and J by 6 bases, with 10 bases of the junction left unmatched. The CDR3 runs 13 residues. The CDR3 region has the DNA TGCAGTGCGAGTTCCGGGACAGCTAATGGCTACACCTTC. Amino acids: CSASSGTANGYTF.

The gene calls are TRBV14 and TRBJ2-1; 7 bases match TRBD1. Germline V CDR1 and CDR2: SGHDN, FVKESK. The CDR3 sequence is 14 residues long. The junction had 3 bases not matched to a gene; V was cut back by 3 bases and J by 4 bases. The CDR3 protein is CASSHPDRYNEQFF. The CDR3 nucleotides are TGTGCCAGCAGCCACCCGGACAGGTACAATGAGCAGTTCTTC. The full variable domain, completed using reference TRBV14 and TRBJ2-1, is EAGVTQFPSHSVIEKGQTVTLRCDPISGHDNLYWYRRVMGKEIKFLLHFVKESKQDESGMPNNRFLAERTGGTYSTLKVQPAELEDSGVYFCASSHPDRYNEQFFGPGTRLTVL.

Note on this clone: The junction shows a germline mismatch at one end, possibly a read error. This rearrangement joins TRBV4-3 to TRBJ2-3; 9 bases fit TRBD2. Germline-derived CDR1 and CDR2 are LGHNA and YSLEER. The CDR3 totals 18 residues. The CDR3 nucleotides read TGCGCCAGCAGCCAAGACCCATCTAGCGGGATTAGCACAAATACGCAGTATTTT. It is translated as CASSQDPSSGISTNTQYF.

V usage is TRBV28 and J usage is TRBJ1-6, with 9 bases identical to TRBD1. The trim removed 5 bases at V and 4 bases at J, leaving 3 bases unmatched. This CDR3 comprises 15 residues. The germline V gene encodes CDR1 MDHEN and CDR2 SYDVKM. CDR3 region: CASSGTGLYNSPLHF. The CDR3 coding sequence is TGTGCCAGCAGTGGGACAGGGTTGTATAATTCACCCCTCCACTTT.

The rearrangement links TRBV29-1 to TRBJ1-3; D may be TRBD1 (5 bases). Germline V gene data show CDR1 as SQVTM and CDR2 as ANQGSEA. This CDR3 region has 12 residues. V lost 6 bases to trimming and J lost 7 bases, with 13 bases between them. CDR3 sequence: CSVREHRNTIYF. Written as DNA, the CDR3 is TGCAGCGTCAGGGAACATCGGAACACCATATATTTT.

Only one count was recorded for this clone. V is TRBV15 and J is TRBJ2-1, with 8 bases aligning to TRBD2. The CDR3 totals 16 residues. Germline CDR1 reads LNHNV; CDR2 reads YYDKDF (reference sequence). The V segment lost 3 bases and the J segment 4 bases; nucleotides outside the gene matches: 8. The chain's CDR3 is CATSRDDSGNYNEQFF. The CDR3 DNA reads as TGTGCCACCAGCAGGGACGATAGCGGGAATTACAATGAGCAGTTCTTC.

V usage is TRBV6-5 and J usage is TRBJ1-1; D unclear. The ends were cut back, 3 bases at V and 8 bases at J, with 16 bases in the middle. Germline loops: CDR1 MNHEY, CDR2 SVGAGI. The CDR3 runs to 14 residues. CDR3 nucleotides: TGTGCCAGCAGTTATGCCTATGGGCACTTCGAAGCTTTCTTT. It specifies CASSYAYGHFEAFF.

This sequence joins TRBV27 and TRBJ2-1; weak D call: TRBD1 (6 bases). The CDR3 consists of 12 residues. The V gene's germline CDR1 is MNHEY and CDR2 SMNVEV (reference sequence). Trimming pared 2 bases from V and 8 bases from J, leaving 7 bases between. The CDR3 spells CASSLGGDEQFF. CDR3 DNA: TGTGCCAGCAGTTTAGGGGGCGATGAGCAGTTCTTC.

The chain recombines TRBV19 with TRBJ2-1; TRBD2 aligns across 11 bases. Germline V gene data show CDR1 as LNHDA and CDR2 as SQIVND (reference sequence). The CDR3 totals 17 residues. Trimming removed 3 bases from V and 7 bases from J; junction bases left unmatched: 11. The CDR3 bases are TGTGCCAGTAGTATCTCCTCACTAGCGGGAGTTAATAATGAGCAGTTCTTC. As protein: CASSISSLAGVNNEQFF.

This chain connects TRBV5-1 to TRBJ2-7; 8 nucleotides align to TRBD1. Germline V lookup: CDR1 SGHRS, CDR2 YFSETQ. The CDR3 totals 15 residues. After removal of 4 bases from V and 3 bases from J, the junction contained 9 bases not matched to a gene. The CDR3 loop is CASSSGQGSFYEQYF. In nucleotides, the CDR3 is TGCGCCAGCAGCAGTGGACAGGGATCCTTCTACGAGCAGTACTTC.

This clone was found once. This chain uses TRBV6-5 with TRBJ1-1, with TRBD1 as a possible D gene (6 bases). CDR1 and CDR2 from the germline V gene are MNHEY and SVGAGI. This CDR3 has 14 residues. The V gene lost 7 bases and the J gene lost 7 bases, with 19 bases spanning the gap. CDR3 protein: CASNRNRDIYEAFF. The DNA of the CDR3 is TGTGCCAGCAATAGAAACAGGGATATCTATGAAGCTTTCTTT.

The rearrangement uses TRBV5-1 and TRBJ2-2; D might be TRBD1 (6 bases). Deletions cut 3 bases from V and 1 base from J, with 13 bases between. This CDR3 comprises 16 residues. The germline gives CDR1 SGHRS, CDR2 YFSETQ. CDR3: CASSYYRAKNTGELFF. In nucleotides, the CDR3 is TGCGCCAGCAGCTATTACAGGGCAAAGAACACCGGGGAGCTGTTTTTT.

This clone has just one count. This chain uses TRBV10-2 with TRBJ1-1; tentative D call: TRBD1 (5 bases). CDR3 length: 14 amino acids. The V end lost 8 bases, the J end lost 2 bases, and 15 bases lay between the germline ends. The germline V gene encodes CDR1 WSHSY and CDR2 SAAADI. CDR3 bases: TGCGCCAGCCGCCCGGGGGGGGTTAACACTGAAGCTTTCTTT. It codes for CASRPGGVNTEAFF.

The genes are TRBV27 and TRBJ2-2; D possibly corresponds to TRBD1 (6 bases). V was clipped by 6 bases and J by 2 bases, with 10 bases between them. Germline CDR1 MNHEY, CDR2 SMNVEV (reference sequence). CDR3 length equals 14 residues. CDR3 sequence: CASREGTNTGELFF. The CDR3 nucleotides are TGTGCCAGCAGGGAAGGGACAAACACCGGGGAGCTGTTTTTT.

The CDR3 DNA reads as TGCGCCAGCAGCCACCCACAGGGCGCATCACCCCTCCACTTT. Its translation is CASSHPQGASPLHF. The V and J genes are TRBV5-1 and TRBJ1-6; maybe TRBD1 (6 bases). The germline CDR1 and CDR2 sequences are SGHRS and YFSETQ. The V end was cut by 4 bases, the J end by 10 bases, with 15 bases between. There are 14 residues in the CDR3. Filled out from reference TRBV5-1 and TRBJ1-6, the complete variable domain reads KAGVTQTPRYLIKTRGQQVTLSCSPISGHRSVSWYQQTPGQGLQFLFEYFSETQRNKGNFPGRFSGRQFSNSRSEMNVSTLELGDSALYLCASSHPQGASPLHFGNGTRLTVT.

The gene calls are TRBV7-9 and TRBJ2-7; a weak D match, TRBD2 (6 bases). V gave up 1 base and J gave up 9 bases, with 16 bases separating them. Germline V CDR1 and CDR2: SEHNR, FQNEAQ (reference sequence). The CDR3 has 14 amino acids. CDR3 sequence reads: CASSLEGPGGRQYF. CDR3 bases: TGTGCCAGCAGCTTAGAGGGACCCGGAGGGCGGCAGTACTTC.

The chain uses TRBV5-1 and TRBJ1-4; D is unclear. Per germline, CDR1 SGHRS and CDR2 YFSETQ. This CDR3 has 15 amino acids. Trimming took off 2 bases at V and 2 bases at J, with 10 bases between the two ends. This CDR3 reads CASSLSGMTNEKLFF. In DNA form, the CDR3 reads TGCGCCAGCAGCTTAAGCGGGATGACTAATGAAAAACTGTTTTTT.

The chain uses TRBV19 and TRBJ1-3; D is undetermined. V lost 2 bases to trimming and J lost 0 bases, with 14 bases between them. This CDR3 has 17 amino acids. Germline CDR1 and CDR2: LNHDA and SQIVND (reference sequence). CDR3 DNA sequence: TGTGCCAGTAGTATAAAAGTGAGGCGGAACTCTGGAAACACCATATATTTT. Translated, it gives CASSIKVRRNSGNTIYF. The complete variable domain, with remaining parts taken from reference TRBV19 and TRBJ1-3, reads DGGITQSPKYLFRKEGQNVTLSCEQNLNHDAMYWYRQDPGQGLRLIYYSQIVNDFQKGDIAEGYSVSREKKESFPLTVTSAQKNPTAFYLCASSIKVRRNSGNTIYFGEGSWLTVV.

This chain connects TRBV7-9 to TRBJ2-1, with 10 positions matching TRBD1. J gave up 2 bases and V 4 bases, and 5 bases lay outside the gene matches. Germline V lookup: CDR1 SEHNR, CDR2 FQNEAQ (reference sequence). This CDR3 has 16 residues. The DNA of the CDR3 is TGTGCCAGCAGCTCCCTGGGACAGGGGACCTACAATGAGCAGTTCTTC. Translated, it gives CASSSLGQGTYNEQFF.

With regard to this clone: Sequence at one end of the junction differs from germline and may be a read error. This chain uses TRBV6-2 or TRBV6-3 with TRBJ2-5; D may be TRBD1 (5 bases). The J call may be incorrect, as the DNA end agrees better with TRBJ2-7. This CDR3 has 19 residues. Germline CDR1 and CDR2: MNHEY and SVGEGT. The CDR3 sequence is CASSPGRNYRRLFIYEQYF. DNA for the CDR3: TGCGCCAGCAGCCCAGGTCGGAATTACAGGAGACTTTTTATCTACGAGCAGTACTTC.

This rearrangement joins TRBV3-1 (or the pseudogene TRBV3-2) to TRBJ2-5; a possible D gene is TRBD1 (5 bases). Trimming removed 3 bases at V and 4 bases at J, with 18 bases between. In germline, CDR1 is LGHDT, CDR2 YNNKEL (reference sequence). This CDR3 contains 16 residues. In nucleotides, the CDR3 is TGTGCCAGCAGCCACCGTGGGATAGGGGCCATAGAGACCCAGTACTTC. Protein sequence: CASSHRGIGAIETQYF.

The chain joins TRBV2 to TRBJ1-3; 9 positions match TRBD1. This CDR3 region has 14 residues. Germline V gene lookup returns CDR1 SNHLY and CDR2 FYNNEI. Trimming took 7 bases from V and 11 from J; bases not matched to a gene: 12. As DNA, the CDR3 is TGTGCCAGCAAGACCGGGACAGGGACGGAGGCCATATATTTT. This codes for CASKTGTGTEAIYF.

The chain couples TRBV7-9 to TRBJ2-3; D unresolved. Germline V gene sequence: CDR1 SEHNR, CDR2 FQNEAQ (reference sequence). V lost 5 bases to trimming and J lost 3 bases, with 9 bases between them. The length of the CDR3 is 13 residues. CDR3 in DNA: TGTGCCAGCAGCCCCGGTTGGACAGATACGCAGTATTTT. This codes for CASSPGWTDTQYF.

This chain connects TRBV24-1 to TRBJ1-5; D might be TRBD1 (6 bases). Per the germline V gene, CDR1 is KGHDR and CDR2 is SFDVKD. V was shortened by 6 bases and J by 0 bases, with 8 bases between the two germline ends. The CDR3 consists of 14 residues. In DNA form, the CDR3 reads TGTGCCACCAGTACAGGGAATAGCAATCAGCCCCAGCATTTT. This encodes CATSTGNSNQPQHF.

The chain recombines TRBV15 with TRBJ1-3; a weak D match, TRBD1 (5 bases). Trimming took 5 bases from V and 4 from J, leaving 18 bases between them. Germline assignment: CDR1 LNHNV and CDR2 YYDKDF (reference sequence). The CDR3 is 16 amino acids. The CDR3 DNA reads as TGTGCCACCAGCCGCAGGTCCGGAGGGGACGGAAACACCATATATTTT. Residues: CATSRRSGGDGNTIYF.

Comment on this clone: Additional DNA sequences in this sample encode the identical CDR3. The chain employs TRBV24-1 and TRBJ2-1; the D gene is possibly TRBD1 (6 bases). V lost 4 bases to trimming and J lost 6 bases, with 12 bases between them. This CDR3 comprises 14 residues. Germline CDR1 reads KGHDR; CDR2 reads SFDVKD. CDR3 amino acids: CATSDPDRSNEQFF. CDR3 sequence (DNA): TGTGCCACCAGTGACCCGGACAGAAGCAATGAGCAGTTCTTC.